The sequence of this T cell receptor beta chain was determined in a study of cytomegalovirus exposure and HLA in healthy donors. The study's findings and limits: Immune exposure data for these donors was limited to CMV serostatus.

V was cut by 0 bases and J by 0 bases, with 16 bases left in between. This CDR3 has 18 residues. In germline, CDR1 is ENHRY, CDR2 SYGVKD. This clone occurred a few times. Its specificity is not known. Both 60 Vbeta primers and 13 Jbeta primers went into the PCR. Clones were sequenced by immunoSEQ multiplex PCR, and TCRdb holds only the in-frame ones, with some missing. Of some 130,000 clones listed, roughly 9% are singletons. The receptor was derived from a middle-aged woman in good health and CMV-seropositive. The genes are TRBV10-3 and TRBJ2-3; TRBD1 might be the D (6 bases). Material: PBMCs. The CDR3 reads CAISESDRTATSTDTQYF. The DNA of the CDR3 is TGTGCCATCAGTGAGTCGGATAGGACAGCTACTAGCACAGATACGCAGTATTTT.